This T cell receptor beta chain was documented in a study of Ad26.COV2.S vaccination and SARS-CoV-2 variants (dated by TCRdb to the early 2020s). Regarding the study in general: Vaccine-arm donors came from COV1001, a multicentre, randomized, double-blind, placebo-controlled phase I-IIa trial of Ad26.COV2.S in healthy adults. Ad26.COV2.S was administered intramuscularly at 5 x 10^10 or 1 x 10^11 viral particles, either as a single shot or as two shots given 56 days apart. TCRbeta repertoire sequencing served as the tool for gauging how specific and how broad the SARS-CoV-2-reactive T cell receptors were following Ad26.COV2.S vaccination. A total of approximately 30 samples were included in the TCR-sequenced set, comprising 19 Ad26.COV2.S vaccine recipients, 5 placebo recipients and 8 SARS-CoV-2 convalescent individuals. Participants in the trial were split at random into five groups of five each, receiving low-dose or high-dose Ad26.COV2.S once or twice, or else placebo on both occasions. Throughout the experiments and outcome assessment, investigators stayed blinded to trial group allocation. Study-level results and caveats: Higher spike-specific TCR breadth was observed in Ad26.COV2.S recipients than in placebo recipients (P = 0.0014). Vaccine and placebo recipients had comparable non-spike TCR breadth, which fits with the vaccine containing only spike. According to the authors, total T cell responses may have been underestimated by the TCR breadth and depth analyses. After vaccination, spike-specific CD8+ and CD4+ T cell responses were reported to show substantial breadth. Comparing responses between vaccine doses or regimens was not something the study was powered to do.

TCRbeta CDR3 regions were sequenced with the immunoSEQ Assay. After extraction, genomic DNA underwent amplification by bias-controlled multiplex PCR, followed by high-throughput sequencing. In the source study's methods: To quantify the absolute abundance of each unique TCRbeta CDR3 region, sequences were collapsed and filtered. T cell fraction was estimated by normalization of TCRbeta template counts to usable DNA, with usable DNA being measured through amplification of reference genes present in all nucleated cells. Repertoire TCRs were annotated as SARS-CoV-2-specific when V gene, CDR3 amino acid sequence and J gene were exactly matched to a known reactive TCR set. MIRA supplied the reference SARS-CoV-2 TCR set, which was filtered for enrichment in COVID-19-positive ImmuneCODE repertoires so that public or cross-reactive TCRs were removed. Based on the MIRA antigens, annotated TCRs were further analysed at the level of specific ORF or position within ORF. Breadth was defined as the number of annotated unique rearrangements divided by the total number of unique productive rearrangements, and depth was defined as the summed frequency of the annotated unique rearrangements. Two-sided Wilcoxon rank-sum tests were used to compare TCR breadth between groups. The table comes from immuneACCESS by way of TCRdb, which keeps in-frame sequences with V and J called. Part of the clones is missing from these tables; in studies checked, under half for an unresolved V gene and the rest for unknown reasons. The V and J calls and clone size come from that table; D and trimming were worked out from the DNA. The sample yields roughly 300,000 clones; approximately 86% were counted once. The top ten constitute approximately 11% of the sample.

The sample holds one count of this clone. No antigen is known for it. Base qualities are missing; no much larger clone stands one base away. In the paper's terms, the treatment or condition label means: around 19 received Ad26.COV2.S at low or high dose, single or two shots; about 5 received placebo; per-sample allocation not given. For vaccine and placebo recipients, repertoires were sequenced using samples collected on day 63 after the first injection. Between 29 July and 7 August 2020, Cohort 1b enrolled 20 to 30 adults aged 18-55 years at one site in Boston, USA. As a vaccine, Ad26.COV2.S was a replication-incompetent adenovirus type 26 vector that expressed a prefusion-stabilized SARS-CoV-2 spike protein derived from the original Wuhan strain. V is pared back by 2 bases and J by 2 bases, with 16 bases lying between the germline termini. Measured from the cysteine to the phenylalanine, the CDR3 is 16 residues long. Of the read, only the CDR3 DNA is kept; its 48 bases are in frame from base 1. The germline V gene encodes CDR1 SGHAT and CDR2 FQDESV (reference sequence).

The chain couples TRBV11-1 to TRBJ2-7; tentative D gene TRBD2, with 5 bases matching. The TCR sequence derives from a person aged 18-65 years who received the Ad26.COV2.S COVID-19 vaccine or a placebo. This specimen consisted of peripheral blood, obtained in a trial of Ad26.COV2.S vaccine versus placebo. For the CDR3, the sequence is CASSLPVDRETYEQYF. The nucleotides are TGTGCCAGCAGCTTACCAGTAGATAGGGAGACCTACGAGCAGTACTTC.